The 15 T cell receptor beta chains given below trace back to one sample, sequenced in a study of pediatric ulcerative colitis. During colonoscopy, one to two rectal pinch biopsies were collected. Sequencing used immunoSEQ multiplex PCR; TCRdb keeps in-frame clones, though not all of them. The sample contains around 37,000 clones, roughly 70% of which appear only once. Sequenced material: gut tissue. The receptors derive from a boy younger than 18 with severe ulcerative colitis.

The rearrangement uses TRBV5-1 and TRBJ2-3; TRBD1 agrees at 8 bases. In germline, CDR1 is SGHRS, CDR2 YFSETQ. The CDR3 is 14 amino acids. Trimming cost V 4 bases and J 8 bases; bases outside gene matches: 9. CDR3 amino acids: CASSPDREWGTQYF. The CDR3 DNA reads as TGCGCCAGCAGCCCGGACAGGGAGTGGGGTACGCAGTATTTT.

This chain links TRBV2 with TRBJ2-3; weak D call: TRBD2 (6 bases). The CDR3 length is 13 residues. Germline values: CDR1 SNHLY, CDR2 FYNNEI. Trimming took 2 bases from V and 6 from J, leaving 9 bases between them. CDR3 DNA: TGTGCCAGCAGTGAATCAGGGAGGGATACGCAGTATTTT. Protein product: CASSESGRDTQYF.

The chain joins TRBV18 to TRBJ1-1, with D tentatively TRBD1 (5 bases). The CDR3 is made up of 15 amino acids. V was cut by 0 bases and J by 4 bases, with 12 bases left in between. Germline values: CDR1 KGHSH, CDR2 LQKENI. CDR3 in amino acids: CASSPPGPGGTEAFF. The CDR3 DNA reads as TGTGCCAGCTCACCACCGGGGCCGGGCGGCACTGAAGCTTTCTTT.

The CDR3 region is CASSLEGFRGETQYF. For the CDR3, the DNA is TGTGCCAGCAGCTTAGAAGGTTTCCGAGGGGAGACCCAGTACTTC. The genes are TRBV7-2 and TRBJ2-5, with a tentative D call TRBD2 (5 bases). Germline-derived CDR1 and CDR2 are SGHTA and FQGNSA. Trimming left V 1 base short and J 5 bases short, with 14 bases between. The CDR3 length is 15 residues.

The chain has TRBV4-1 and TRBJ2-3; 8 bases match TRBD2. The CDR3 spans 20 residues. J was trimmed by 5 bases and V by 1 base; bases with no gene match: 20. Germline assignment: CDR1 MGHRA and CDR2 YSYEKL. CDR3 region: CASSQGGTSGGARVIDTQYF. The CDR3 DNA is TGCGCCAGCAGCCAAGGCGGGACTAGTGGGGGGGCCCGTGTTATAGATACGCAGTATTTT.

V gene TRBV4-2 combines with J gene TRBJ1-1; D is possibly TRBD1 (6 bases). Trimming stripped 0 bases from V and 5 bases from J, with 13 bases between. The length of the CDR3 is 15 residues. The V gene's germline CDR1 is LGHNA and CDR2 YNFKEQ. CDR3 nucleotides: TGTGCCAGCAGCCAAGAGGGGGGCAGGGCGACTGAAGCTTTCTTT. This gives the protein CASSQEGGRATEAFF.

The chain combines TRBV10-2 with TRBJ1-6, with D possibly matching TRBD1 (6 bases). The CDR3 totals 14 residues. V was clipped by 6 bases and J by 6 bases, with 12 bases between them. Germline V CDR1 and CDR2: WSHSY, SAAADI. The CDR3 DNA reads TGCGCCAGCAGAGTGGACAGTCCTAATTCACCCCTCCACTTT. Protein sequence: CASRVDSPNSPLHF.

V gene TRBV9 combines with J gene TRBJ2-5; the D gene is possibly TRBD2 (7 bases). This CDR3 region has 16 residues. Trimming left V 2 bases short and J 4 bases short, with 18 bases between. In germline, CDR1 is SGDLS, CDR2 YYNGEE. The CDR3 here is CASSVSSGGARETQYF. The CDR3 region has the DNA TGTGCCAGCAGCGTTTCTAGTGGGGGGGCTCGAGAGACCCAGTACTTC. Complete variable domain (other parts from reference TRBV9 and TRBJ2-5): DSGVTQTPKHLITATGQRVTLRCSPRSGDLSVYWYQQSLDQGLQFLIQYYNGEERAKGNILERFSAQQFPDLHSELNLSSLELGDSALYFCASSVSSGGARETQYFGPGTRLLVL.

The rearrangement joins TRBV30 to TRBJ2-7; 7 nucleotides agree with TRBD2. Trimming at V came to 4 bases and at J to 4 bases, leaving 10 bases not matched to a gene. CDR3 length: 14 amino acids. Germline CDR1 and CDR2: GTSNPN and SVGIG (reference sequence). In DNA form, the CDR3 reads TGTGCCTGGAAGCGGCCGGGGGGTTTTTACGAGCAGTACTTC. It specifies CAWKRPGGFYEQYF.

This clone showed up just a few times. The chain has TRBV6-5 and TRBJ1-4; tentatively, D is TRBD1 (5 bases). Germline V gene data show CDR1 as MNHEY and CDR2 as SVGAGI. This CDR3 contains 15 residues. The V gene lost 0 bases and the J gene lost 11 bases, with 16 bases spanning the gap. The CDR3 DNA is TGTGCCAGCAGTTACTCCACCACGGGGCGGGGGAAACTGTTTTTT. It is translated as CASSYSTTGRGKLFF.

The V call is TRBV28, the J call TRBJ2-5; maybe TRBD2 (6 bases). The CDR3 is 16 residues long. Germline lookup yields CDR1 MDHEN and CDR2 SYDVKM. V was clipped by 6 bases and J by 1 base, with 18 bases between them. The CDR3 region is CASSFSIGGGQETQYF. CDR3 DNA: TGTGCCAGCAGCTTTTCCATTGGGGGAGGCCAAGAGACCCAGTACTTC.

This clone has only a few counts. The rearrangement uses TRBV2 and TRBJ2-7; 7 positions match TRBD1. Trimming took 7 bases from V and 13 from J; bases not matched to a gene: 10. The CDR3 runs 11 residues. Germline assignment: CDR1 SNHLY and CDR2 FYNNEI. The CDR3 loop reads CASKGQKKAYF. As DNA, the CDR3 is TGTGCCAGCAAGGGACAGAAAAAAGCCTACTTC.

This chain links TRBV5-6 with TRBJ2-7; either TRBD1 or TRBD2 may supply D (6 bases each). With 0 bases removed from V and 6 bases from J, the gap between germline ends came to 16 bases. Germline V lookup: CDR1 SGHDT, CDR2 YYEEEE. CDR3 length: 15 amino acids. The CDR3 reads CASSLDTGGPTEQYF. Here the CDR3 DNA reads TGTGCCAGCAGCTTGGATACCGGGGGCCCCACCGAGCAGTACTTC.

The rearrangement links TRBV10-2 to TRBJ2-2; D unclear. The CDR3 consists of 13 residues. The ends were cut back, 2 bases at V and 5 bases at J, with 6 bases in the middle. Per germline, CDR1 WSHSY and CDR2 SAAADI. CDR3: CASSEGRTGELFF. The CDR3 DNA sequence: TGCGCCAGCAGTGAGGGTAGGACCGGGGAGCTGTTTTTT.

The genes are TRBV11-2 and TRBJ2-7; 8 bases are a match to TRBD1. V was pared by 1 base and J by 7 bases, with 12 bases of the junction left unmatched. Per germline, CDR1 SGHAT and CDR2 FQNNGV. The CDR3 consists of 16 residues. CDR3 coding DNA: TGTGCCAGCAGCTTAGTGGCGGGACAGGAGGTTCGAGAGCAGTACTTC. It specifies CASSLVAGQEVREQYF.